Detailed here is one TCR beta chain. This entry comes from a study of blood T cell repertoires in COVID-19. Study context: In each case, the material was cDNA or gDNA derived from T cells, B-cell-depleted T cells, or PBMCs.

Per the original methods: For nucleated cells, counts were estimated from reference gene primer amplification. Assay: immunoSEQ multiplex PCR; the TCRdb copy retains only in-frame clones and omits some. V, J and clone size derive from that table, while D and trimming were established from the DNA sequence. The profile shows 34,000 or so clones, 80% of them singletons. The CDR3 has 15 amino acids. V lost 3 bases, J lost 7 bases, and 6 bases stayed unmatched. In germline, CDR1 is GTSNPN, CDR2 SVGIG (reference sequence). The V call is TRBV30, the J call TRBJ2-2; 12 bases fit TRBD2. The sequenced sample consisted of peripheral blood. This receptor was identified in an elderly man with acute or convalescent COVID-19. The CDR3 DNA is TGTGCCTGGAGGCAACGACTAGCGGGAGTCGGGGAGCTGTTTTTT. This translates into CAWRQRLAGVGELFF.